This T cell receptor (beta chain) was observed in a study of blood T cell repertoires in COVID-19. Study-level background: Collection of acute and convalescent COVID-19 samples took place in the United States, Italy and Spain. PBMCs, B-cell-depleted T cells, or T cells provided the cDNA or gDNA that made up the material.

This clone was recorded once. In the original workflow: Counts of nucleated cells, estimated from reference gene primer amplification, were obtained. The repertoire was sequenced with immunoSEQ multiplex PCR; TCRdb's copy has only in-frame clones and lacks some. That table supplies the V and J calls and clone size; D and trimming were determined from the DNA. The data contain some 220,000 clones, 83% of them singletons. Germline loops: CDR1 LNHDA, CDR2 SQIVND (reference sequence). This CDR3 comprises 14 residues. V gave up 5 bases and J gave up 2 bases; unmatched junction bases: 3. The chain links TRBV19 to TRBJ1-5, with 7 bases identical to TRBD1. The clonotype was recovered from a human donor in a cohort sampled during active COVID-19. The sequenced sample was peripheral blood. Here the CDR3 reads CASSFQGGNQPQHF. DNA for the CDR3: TGTGCCAGTAGTTTTCAGGGGGGCAATCAGCCCCAGCATTTT.